This TCR beta chain stems from a study of T-cell reconstitution after alpha-beta-depleted transplantation in children (dated by TCRdb to 2015 to 2016). Regarding the research as a whole: T-cell immune reconstitution after TCRalphabeta/CD19-depleted allogeneic hematopoietic cell transplantation in children was quantitatively tracked in the study by means of TCR repertoire profiling. The paper's findings and limits, for the study overall: In some patients, high TCRbeta diversity at day 60 was attributed to recipient T cells and intrathymic progenitors that had survived conditioning. Hyperexpanded clone frequencies declined over subsequent months; after one year, T-cell counts and TCRbeta diversity were mostly attributed to newly produced T cells. The apparently early recovery of alphabetaT-cell counts about two months after transplant reportedly depended on only several hundred rapidly expanded clones that came from non-depleted graft cells.

As concerns this clonotype: Its antigen remains unidentified. No much larger clone is present one base from it, and per-base qualities are unavailable.

The method was PCR. Sequencer: Illumina HiSeq 2500. TCR libraries were prepared with molecular barcoding, using unique molecular identifiers to normalize TCRbeta repertoire quantification. TCRdb redid the processing of the public reads, applying fastp at Q25 and MiXCR, and retained in-frame beta chains. Rows with a matching CDR3 protein are joined into one entry that keeps the most common DNA and genes. This sample gives about 7,900 distinct CDR3 sequences in total; around 17% of them show up just once. Of the sample, around nine tenths falls within the top ten clones. In the paper's terms, the time point label means: day 60 (about 2 months) after transplantation. The treatment or condition tag for this specimen amounts to: allogeneic hematopoietic cell transplantation with graft depleted of TCRalphabeta T cells and CD19 B cells. Transplant recipients were children who received TCRalphabeta/CD19-depleted allogeneic hematopoietic cell grafts.

According to the germline V gene, CDR1 reads SGHRS and CDR2 reads YFSETQ. Relative to germline, V is missing 5 bases and J is missing 2 bases, with 2 bases of the junction outside any gene match. Inclusive of the bounding cysteine and phenylalanine, the CDR3 is 13 residues long. Just CDR3 DNA is preserved here, 39 bases in frame from base 1. Recombination linked TRBV5-1 to TRBJ2-7; TRBD2 matches 9 bases in the middle. This receptor was taken from a girl younger than two who had a stem cell transplant for combined immunodeficiency, so the T cells may come from the graft donor. The sequences come from PBMCs, mostly from graft donor cells, collected 60 days after TCRalphabeta/CD19-depleted stem cell transplant. Read as DNA, the sequence is TGCGCCAGCAGTCGACTAGCGGCCTACGAGCAGTACTTC. The encoded protein is CASSRLAAYEQYF.